A single sample gave rise to the 18 T cell receptor beta chains below, sequenced in a study of blood T cell repertoires in COVID-19. TCRdb's copy holds only in-frame clones and misses some; the assay was immunoSEQ multiplex PCR. The table lists about 330,000 clones, 88% of them singletons, with about 3.9% in the top ten. Material for sequencing was peripheral blood. These receptors all stem from a woman aged 45-65 years with active or convalescent COVID-19.

This clone came up a few times. This chain links TRBV27 with TRBJ1-3; 9 positions agree with TRBD1. The junction had 4 bases not matched to a gene; V was cut back by 8 bases and J by 2 bases. The CDR3 sequence is 14 residues long. Germline V lookup: CDR1 MNHEY, CDR2 SMNVEV (reference sequence). CDR3 sequence (DNA): TGTGCCAGCCGAACAGGGGGCACTGGAAACACCATATATTTT. Its protein is CASRTGGTGNTIYF.

The CDR3 DNA sequence: TGTGCCAGCAGTATCCGGGACAGTTCCTACGAGCAGTACTTC. Translation: CASSIRDSSYEQYF. This chain uses TRBV27 with TRBJ2-7; 7 nucleotides line up with TRBD1. Germline CDR1 reads MNHEY; CDR2 reads SMNVEV (reference sequence). The CDR3 is made up of 14 amino acids. V shed 5 bases and J 1 base; nucleotides not matched to a gene: 5.

The CDR3 region is CASSQVGGGETQYF. The CDR3 bases are TGCGCCAGCAGCCAAGTAGGGGGGGGAGAGACCCAGTACTTC. This chain uses TRBV4-1 with TRBJ2-5, with a possible D match to TRBD2 (7 bases). Germline CDR1 and CDR2: MGHRA and YSYEKL. Trimming left V 1 base short and J 4 bases short, with 10 bases between. The CDR3 consists of 14 residues.

The CDR3, as DNA: TGTGCCAGCAGCTTGGGAAGAGTTAGAACAGATACGCAGTATTTT. This encodes CASSLGRVRTDTQYF. The rearrangement uses TRBV5-4 and TRBJ2-3; no clear D gene. V was trimmed by 0 bases and J by 3 bases, leaving 11 bases between them. The CDR3 contains 15 residues. Germline CDR1 SGHNT, CDR2 YYREEE (reference sequence).

V and J are TRBV3-1 (or the pseudogene TRBV3-2) and TRBJ1-4; TRBD1 matches 12 bases. V lost 2 bases and J lost 11; bases outside the gene matches: 15. Germline CDR1 is LGHDT and CDR2 is YNNKEL (reference sequence). This CDR3 is 18 amino acids long. The CDR3 is CASSQWMGQGARVGKLFF. The CDR3 coding sequence is TGTGCCAGCAGCCAATGGATGGGACAGGGGGCTAGGGTCGGGAAACTGTTTTTT.

The rearrangement links TRBV18 to TRBJ2-4; tentatively, D is TRBD1 (6 bases). V lost 3 bases to trimming and J lost 2 bases, with 11 bases between them. The germline V gene encodes CDR1 KGHSH and CDR2 LQKENI. The CDR3 loop spans 15 amino acids. CDR3 sequence reads: CASSPGHGSKNIQYF. The CDR3 region has the DNA TGTGCCAGCTCACCGGGACACGGGTCCAAAAACATTCAGTACTTC.

This clone was detected a few times. The chain employs TRBV24-1 and TRBJ1-1; TRBD1 might be the D (5 bases). Between the trimmed V and J ends, which lost 7 bases and 2 bases, there was a span of 13 bases. Germline values: CDR1 KGHDR, CDR2 SFDVKD. The CDR3 length is 14 residues. This CDR3 is CATSPGGVNTEAFF. CDR3 DNA sequence: TGTGCCACCAGCCCCGGGGGGGTCAACACTGAAGCTTTCTTT.

This chain uses TRBV5-1 with TRBJ2-2; D may be TRBD2 (7 bases). Trimming removed 4 bases at V and 5 bases at J, with 15 bases between. Germline values: CDR1 SGHRS, CDR2 YFSETQ. The CDR3 totals 15 residues. CDR3 in amino acids: CASSPGGGETGELFF. The CDR3 DNA sequence: TGCGCCAGCAGCCCAGGCGGGGGCGAGACCGGGGAGCTGTTTTTT. Filled out from reference TRBV5-1 and TRBJ2-2, the complete variable domain reads KAGVTQTPRYLIKTRGQQVTLSCSPISGHRSVSWYQQTPGQGLQFLFEYFSETQRNKGNFPGRFSGRQFSNSRSEMNVSTLELGDSALYLCASSPGGGETGELFFGEGSRLTVL.

Only one count was recorded for this clone. CDR3 DNA sequence: TGTGCCAGCAGCTTGGGCAACAGGGGGCAACCAGACCTGCGGTCACCCCTCCACTTT. This encodes CASSLGNRGQPDLRSPLHF. This chain connects TRBV5-8 to TRBJ1-6; TRBD1 matches at 9 bases. The CDR3 sequence is 19 residues long. V was clipped by 0 bases and J by 10 bases; unmatched bases: 17. Germline-derived CDR1 and CDR2 are SGHTS and YDEGEE.

The chain carries TRBV6-5 and TRBJ1-2; D is undetermined. The length of the CDR3 is 13 residues. Germline V gene sequence: CDR1 MNHEY, CDR2 SVGAGI. V gave up 5 bases and J gave up 2 bases, with 9 bases separating them. CDR3 in amino acids: CASSLAQNYGYTF. The CDR3 DNA follows: TGTGCCAGCAGTCTAGCCCAAAACTATGGCTACACCTTC.

The rearrangement links TRBV20-1 to TRBJ2-2; tentatively, D is TRBD1 (5 bases). V was clipped by 6 bases and J by 1 base, with 15 bases between them. The CDR3 covers 15 residues. Germline CDR1 reads DFQATT; CDR2 reads SNEGSKA (reference sequence). For the CDR3, the DNA is TGCAGTGCAAGTATGGGGCTGAGGAACACCGGGGAGCTGTTTTTT. Translated: CSASMGLRNTGELFF.

This clone was seen only once. The chain joins TRBV15 to TRBJ1-4; maybe TRBD1 (5 bases). The V and J ends lost 4 bases and 0 bases respectively, with 9 bases between them. CDR3 length equals 15 residues. Germline CDR1 and CDR2: LNHNV and YYDKDF (reference sequence). CDR3 sequence: CATSKDRSTNEKLFF. The CDR3 region has the DNA TGTGCCACCAGCAAAGACAGATCAACTAATGAAAAACTGTTTTTT. Filled out from reference TRBV15 and TRBJ1-4, the complete variable domain reads DAMVIQNPRYQVTQFGKPVTLSCSQTLNHNVMYWYQQKSSQAPKLLFHYYDKDFNNEADTPDNFQSRRPNTSFCFLDIRSPGLGDTAMYLCATSKDRSTNEKLFFGSGTQLSVL.

The gene calls are TRBV7-2 and TRBJ2-7, with D possibly being TRBD1 (6 bases). V gave up 4 bases and J gave up 2 bases, with 24 bases separating them. The CDR3 has 18 amino acids. Germline assignment: CDR1 SGHTA and CDR2 FQGNSA. CDR3 nucleotides: TGTGCCAGCAGCTCGAATTATCTGACAGGTCGTAAGCCCTACGAGCAGTACTTC. It yields the protein CASSSNYLTGRKPYEQYF.

This chain uses TRBV18 with TRBJ2-7; the D gene is possibly TRBD2 (5 bases). This CDR3 has 15 residues. Trimming took off 6 bases at V and 9 bases at J, with 24 bases between the two ends. Germline V lookup: CDR1 KGHSH, CDR2 LQKENI. DNA of the CDR3: TGTGCCAGCTCGTCGGGGTCTGGCGACCTTGCGGGGCAGTACTTC. This gives the protein CASSSGSGDLAGQYF.

The chain couples TRBV6-6 to TRBJ1-5; 8 nucleotides match TRBD1. From germline, CDR1 is MNHNY and CDR2 SVGAGI (reference sequence). The CDR3 spans 16 residues. V gave up 5 bases and J gave up 6 bases; unmatched junction bases: 12. Here the CDR3 DNA reads TGTGCCAGCAGTCCCGGAAGACAGGGGTTGAGTCAGCCCCAGCATTTT. This gives the protein CASSPGRQGLSQPQHF.

The chain has TRBV11-2 and TRBJ2-5, with 8 bases lining up with TRBD2. The CDR3 covers 14 residues. J was trimmed by 4 bases and V by 6 bases; bases with no gene match: 7. CDR1 and CDR2 from the germline V gene are SGHAT and FQNNGV. Written as DNA, the CDR3 is TGTGCCAGCAGAGCCCGGGGGGGCGGAGAGACCCAGTACTTC. Protein sequence: CASRARGGGETQYF.

This chain joins TRBV18 and TRBJ1-1; TRBD1 matches at 9 bases. Germline V gene sequence: CDR1 KGHSH, CDR2 LQKENI. The CDR3 is 14 residues long. After removal of 6 bases from V and 8 bases from J, the junction contained 10 bases not matched to a gene. The CDR3: CASSPGTGISEAFF. The CDR3 DNA is TGTGCCAGCTCTCCCGGGACAGGGATTTCGGAAGCTTTCTTT.

This chain connects TRBV7-2 to TRBJ2-3, with D maybe TRBD2 (6 bases). V gave up 5 bases and J gave up 3 bases, with 15 bases separating them. Germline assignment: CDR1 SGHTA and CDR2 FQGNSA. The CDR3 contains 15 residues. The CDR3 protein is CASSLSGPKTDTQYF. CDR3 bases: TGTGCCAGCAGCCTGAGCGGGCCAAAGACAGATACGCAGTATTTT.